This note documents a single T cell receptor beta chain sequence. The same CDR3 is also encoded by other DNA sequences in this sample. This entry is derived from a study of shared clonotypes between healthy human individuals. Libraries were prepared by immunoSEQ multiplex PCR; TCRdb keeps only in-frame clonotypes and omits some of them. The table has some 2,000,000 clones, approximately 96% seen once. There are 13 residues in the CDR3. Germline CDR1 reads SGHAT; CDR2 reads FQNNGV. V was clipped by 4 bases and J by 4 bases, with 11 bases between them. The chain links TRBV11-2 to TRBJ2-7; weak D call: TRBD2 (5 bases). This sequence originates from a man between 18 and 29 years old in good health. Sequencing was performed on naive CD4+ T cells sorted from blood. The subset here: CD45RA+ positively selected. The CDR3 loop is CASSSPGIYEQYF. CDR3 DNA: TGTGCCAGCAGCTCCCCCGGGATATACGAGCAGTACTTC.